There are many counts of the clone carrying this TCR beta chain. No antigen is known for it. The J segment lost 5 bases and the V segment lost 5 bases, leaving 10 bases of the junction unmatched. This CDR3 spans 16 amino acids. Germline CDR1 SGHVS, CDR2 FNYEAQ. Unique molecular identifiers were attached to individual cDNA molecules. TCRdb ran MiXCR on the 5' RACE reads and lists one entry per CDR3 protein. Altogether 30,000 to 45,000 distinct CDR3 sequences are present, 8% to 10% being singletons, with the ten largest covering roughly an eighth. These data belong to a study of early T cells in non-severe SARS-CoV-2 infection. Study context: Sequenced bulk RNA came from whole blood that was unsorted, and chains were unpaired.

Study-level results: Comparison of clonotypes with VDJdb favored anti-spike CD8 responses while missing private and CD4 specificities.

This chain joins TRBV7-6 and TRBJ2-5, with 11 bases identical to TRBD2. The TCR comes from an adult who was a healthcare worker with PCR-confirmed SARS-CoV-2 infection or an uninfected control (not recorded which). The sample comprised whole blood. The CDR3: CASSAHSGGGSETQYF. In nucleotides, the CDR3 is TGTGCCAGCAGCGCCCATAGCGGGGGGGGGTCTGAGACCCAGTACTTC.